Following are 29 T cell receptor beta chains from one sample sequenced in a study of blood T cells in healthy people across ages. With a J-beta primer mix and a sample-barcoded 5' primer, a second PCR ran 7 to 11 cycles. Via MiXCR, TCRdb re-called the 5' RACE reads, giving one row per CDR3 protein. The repertoire consists of more than 1,400,000 distinct CDR3 sequences, with 35% to 45% occurring once and the leading ten covering approximately 7.9%. The sequenced sample was blood. The source is a woman aged 18 to 35 in good health.

This clonotype was seen only a few times. This chain joins TRBV7-2 and TRBJ1-2, with TRBD1 identical over 9 bases. In germline, CDR1 is SGHTA, CDR2 FQGNSA. The junction had 8 bases not matched to a gene; V was cut back by 5 bases and J by 4 bases. There are 15 residues in the CDR3. The DNA of the CDR3 is TGTGCCAGCAGCCCGGGACAGGGCGCGGTCTATGGCTACACCTTC. Translated, it gives CASSPGQGAVYGYTF.

Ten or more counts support this clonotype. This rearrangement joins TRBV7-2 to TRBJ2-1; D is possibly TRBD2 (6 bases). Between the trimmed V and J ends, which lost 5 bases and 0 bases, there was a span of 14 bases. This CDR3 region has 16 residues. Germline assignment: CDR1 SGHTA and CDR2 FQGNSA. The DNA of the CDR3 is TGTGCCAGCAGCCCGGTGCGGGACGTCTCCTACAATGAGCAGTTCTTC. This encodes CASSPVRDVSYNEQFF. Drawing the rest from reference TRBV7-2 and TRBJ2-1, the complete variable domain is GAGVSQSPSNKVTEKGKDVELRCDPISGHTALYWYRQSLGQGLEFLIYFQGNSAPDKSGLPSDRFSAERTGGSVSTLTIQRTQQEDSAVYLCASSPVRDVSYNEQFFGPGTRLTVL.

The genes are TRBV9 and TRBJ1-1; D is unresolved. The length of the CDR3 is 14 residues. The V end was cut by 1 base, the J end by 1 base, with 8 bases between. Germline loops: CDR1 SGDLS, CDR2 YYNGEE. The CDR3 loop is CASSVSQQNTEAFF. CDR3 DNA: TGTGCCAGCAGCGTATCCCAGCAGAACACTGAAGCTTTCTTT.

This clonotype has ten or more counts. The chain employs TRBV10-3 and TRBJ2-3; TRBD1 matches at 8 bases. V was pared by 10 bases and J by 7 bases, with 13 bases of the junction left unmatched. This CDR3 has 14 amino acids. The germline gives CDR1 ENHRY, CDR2 SYGVKD. CDR3 DNA: TGTGCCACCGCCACGGAGACAGGGGTTAATACGCAGTATTTT. It is translated as CATATETGVNTQYF.

Written as DNA, the CDR3 is TGTGCCAGCAATTGCGTATCTGGGTCACCCCTCCACTTT. It is translated as CASNCVSGSPLHF. The chain couples TRBV3-1 to TRBJ1-6; no reliable D call. CDR1 is LGHDT, CDR2 YNNKEL, per germline (reference sequence). The CDR3 length is 13 residues. Trimming cost V 7 bases and J 10 bases, with 14 bases left between them.

This clonotype has a handful of counts. The chain carries TRBV5-1 and TRBJ1-1; a possible D gene is TRBD1 (6 bases). CDR1 and CDR2 (germline): SGHRS, YFSETQ. V was cut by 4 bases and J by 4 bases, with 17 bases left in between. The CDR3 length is 15 residues. The CDR3 loop reads CASSRPTGYSTEAFF. The CDR3 bases are TGCGCCAGCAGCCGACCCACAGGGTATAGCACTGAAGCTTTCTTT.

The CDR3 sequence: CASSESTGTEAFF. DNA of the CDR3: TGCGCCAGCAGTGAGTCGACAGGCACTGAAGCTTTCTTT. The chain employs TRBV10-2 and TRBJ1-1; possible D gene TRBD1, 6 bases. V lost 0 bases to trimming and J lost 4 bases, with 6 bases between them. Germline-derived CDR1 and CDR2 are WSHSY and SAAADI. CDR3 length: 13 residues.

The gene calls are TRBV28 and TRBJ1-2; 10 nucleotides line up with TRBD1. V gave up 7 bases and J gave up 6 bases; unmatched junction bases: 8. The CDR3 has 14 residues. Germline V gives CDR1 MDHEN, CDR2 SYDVKM. CDR3 DNA: TGTGCCAGCATCCAAGGACAGGGGGTCGATGGCTACACCTTC. This sequence encodes CASIQGQGVDGYTF.

The rearrangement links TRBV20-1 to TRBJ2-7; no clear D. The CDR3 loop spans 13 amino acids. Trimming removed 3 bases at V and 6 bases at J, with 15 bases between. Germline-derived CDR1 and CDR2 are DFQATT and SNEGSKA (reference sequence). CDR3 DNA: TGCAGTGCTAGTCAGCCAAATCACGTCGAGCAGTACTTC. It is translated as CSASQPNHVEQYF.

The chain carries TRBV20-1 and TRBJ2-1; 7 bases map to TRBD1. TRBJ2-7 explains the end of the DNA better; the J call may be wrong. The CDR3 spans 12 residues. The germline CDR1 and CDR2 sequences are DFQATT and SNEGSKA (reference sequence). CDR3 sequence: CSAGRDSYEQYF. The CDR3 DNA sequence: TGCAGTGCTGGCCGGGACAGCTACGAGCAGTACTTC.

This chain connects TRBV6-5 to TRBJ2-1; D remains ambiguous. CDR1 MNHEY and CDR2 SVGAGI come from the germline V gene. The CDR3 sequence is 13 residues long. Between the trimmed V and J ends, which lost 7 bases and 7 bases, there was a span of 14 bases. Written as DNA, the CDR3 is TGTGCCAGCAAGAGTCCGAAAGGGAATGAGCAGTTCTTC. Protein product: CASKSPKGNEQFF.

The chain combines TRBV6-1 with TRBJ2-1, with TRBD1 matching 7 bases. Germline V CDR1 and CDR2: MNHNS, SASEGT. The CDR3 runs to 14 residues. The V gene end was trimmed by 6 bases and the J gene end by 2 bases; junction bases not matched to a gene: 4. The CDR3 sequence is CASRSGGTYNEQFF. The CDR3 region has the DNA TGTGCCAGCAGGTCAGGGGGAACCTACAATGAGCAGTTCTTC.

This clonotype was seen only once. This chain joins TRBV27 and TRBJ2-7; 7 bases are a match to TRBD1. V trimming: 5 bases; J trimming: 5 bases; junction bases outside the gene matches: 9. Germline CDR1 reads MNHEY; CDR2 reads SMNVEV (reference sequence). The length of the CDR3 is 14 residues. CDR3 coding DNA: TGTGCCAGCAGTGTTAGTGACAGGGACAACGAGCAGTACTTC. It specifies CASSVSDRDNEQYF.

CDR3 residues: CASSTSGANSPLHF. DNA of the CDR3: TGTGCCAGCAGTACGTCAGGGGCTAATTCACCCCTCCACTTT. The chain carries TRBV27 and TRBJ1-6, with D possibly being TRBD1 (6 bases). Germline lookup yields CDR1 MNHEY and CDR2 SMNVEV (reference sequence). This CDR3 has 14 residues. Trimming removed 5 bases at V and 6 bases at J, with 11 bases between.

The table lists this clonotype with many counts. The chain links TRBV12-3 or TRBV12-4 to TRBJ2-7; D gene uncertain. The CDR3 contains 13 residues. The V end was cut by 1 base, the J end by 2 bases, with 6 bases between. The CDR3 protein is CASSLEVPYEQYF. As DNA, the CDR3 is TGTGCCAGCAGTTTAGAGGTCCCCTACGAGCAGTACTTC.

J is TRBJ2-7 and V is TRBV12-3 or TRBV12-4, with TRBD1 identical over 7 bases. The V and J ends lost 5 bases and 0 bases, in that order; junction bases with no gene match: 4. The CDR3 runs to 14 residues. In nucleotides, the CDR3 is TGTGCCAGCAGTACGGGACAGCTCTCCTACGAGCAGTACTTC. It is translated as CASSTGQLSYEQYF.

The V and J genes are TRBV20-1 and TRBJ2-3; 8 nucleotides line up with TRBD2. J was trimmed by 0 bases and V by 4 bases; bases with no gene match: 6. Germline V gives CDR1 DFQATT, CDR2 SNEGSKA (reference sequence). This CDR3 is 15 amino acids long. Written as DNA, the CDR3 is TGCAGTGCTACCCTTAGCGGGACTAGCACAGATACGCAGTATTTT. Translating it yields CSATLSGTSTDTQYF.

The chain's CDR3 is CASSELGLAGLDEQFF. Here the CDR3 DNA reads TGTGCCAGTAGTGAACTTGGACTAGCGGGCTTGGATGAGCAGTTCTTC. The J gene is TRBJ2-1, the V gene TRBV19; 11 positions agree with TRBD2. Germline assignment: CDR1 LNHDA and CDR2 SQIVND (reference sequence). The trim removed 5 bases at V and 8 bases at J, leaving 11 bases unmatched. This CDR3 has 16 amino acids.

The sample holds a few counts of this clonotype. The genes are TRBV7-9 and TRBJ2-1, with D tentatively TRBD2 (7 bases). CDR1 and CDR2 from the germline V gene are SEHNR and FQNEAQ (reference sequence). The CDR3 spans 15 residues. V was trimmed by 5 bases and J by 8 bases, leaving 19 bases between them. This chain's CDR3 is CASSPQQGGFDEQFF. CDR3 DNA sequence: TGTGCCAGCAGCCCTCAACAGGGAGGGTTCGATGAGCAGTTCTTC.

This clonotype came up a few times. The chain combines TRBV13 with TRBJ2-7; TRBD2 might be the D (6 bases). Looked up from germline, CDR1 is PRHDT and CDR2 is FYEKMQ (reference sequence). Trimming pared 8 bases from V and 1 base from J, leaving 12 bases between. The CDR3 spans 13 residues. CDR3: CASRGTNSYEQYF. The CDR3 DNA reads TGTGCCAGCCGGGGGACCAATTCCTACGAGCAGTACTTC.

The V and J genes are TRBV7-9 and TRBJ2-1; 9 bases agree with TRBD1. The V gene's germline CDR1 is SEHNR and CDR2 FQNEAQ (reference sequence). J gave up 6 bases and V 5 bases, and 11 bases lay outside the gene matches. The CDR3 length is 16 residues. The CDR3 DNA reads TGTGCCAGCAGCCCAAGGACAGGGGAAAAAGTCAATGAGCAGTTCTTC. Protein sequence: CASSPRTGEKVNEQFF.

This clonotype was picked up a small number of times. CDR3 bases: TGTGCCAGCAGCCAAGATTACCGGAGTGCAGATACGCAGTATTTT. Its translation: CASSQDYRSADTQYF. The V call is TRBV3-1, the J call TRBJ2-3; D is uncertain. Germline V gene data show CDR1 as LGHDT and CDR2 as YNNKEL (reference sequence). Deletions cut 0 bases from V and 4 bases from J, with 11 bases between. CDR3 length equals 15 residues.

The CDR3 DNA sequence: TGTGCCAGCAGCCAAGGACAGGGGGTAGGTGGCGAGCAGTACTTC. It codes for CASSQGQGVGGEQYF. The chain uses TRBV3-1 and TRBJ2-7, with 9 nucleotides matching TRBD1. V shed 1 base and J 6 bases; nucleotides not matched to a gene: 7. The CDR3 covers 15 residues. Germline lookup yields CDR1 LGHDT and CDR2 YNNKEL (reference sequence).

This clonotype was seen a few times. The chain carries TRBV15 and TRBJ2-2; tentative D call: TRBD2 (6 bases). Looked up from germline, CDR1 is LNHNV and CDR2 is YYDKDF (reference sequence). The CDR3 is 14 amino acids. V shed 5 bases and J shed 3 bases, with 10 bases lying between them. The CDR3, as DNA: TGTGCCACCAGCCGCGGGACTTACACCGGGGAGCTGTTTTTT. Its translation is CATSRGTYTGELFF.

The V and J genes are TRBV28 and TRBJ1-5; 7 bases agree with TRBD1. Per germline, CDR1 MDHEN and CDR2 SYDVKM. The CDR3 sequence is 15 residues long. J lost 2 bases, V lost 5 bases, and 6 bases had no gene match. The DNA of the CDR3 is TGTGCCAGCAGTGGATCCGGGACAGGCAATCAGCCCCAGCATTTT. Its translation: CASSGSGTGNQPQHF.

This clonotype was recorded once. The CDR3 nucleotides read TGCGCCAGCAGCCAAGTTTTTGCGGTTAGCTCCTACGAGCAGTACTTC. It is translated as CASSQVFAVSSYEQYF. V gene TRBV4-1 combines with J gene TRBJ2-7; no clear D. This CDR3 is built from 16 residues. Per germline, CDR1 MGHRA and CDR2 YSYEKL. V was trimmed by 1 base and J by 0 bases, leaving 13 bases between them.

This clonotype was recorded many times. The rearrangement joins TRBV7-9 to TRBJ2-7, with D possibly being TRBD1 (6 bases). Germline lookup yields CDR1 SEHNR and CDR2 FQNEAQ (reference sequence). V gave up 3 bases and J gave up 0 bases, with 15 bases separating them. The CDR3 is made up of 16 amino acids. CDR3 in amino acids: CASSFFLGHLSYEQYF. Here the CDR3 DNA reads TGTGCCAGCAGCTTCTTTCTGGGACACCTCTCCTACGAGCAGTACTTC. Full variable domain (rest looked up from reference TRBV7-9 and TRBJ2-7): DTGVSQNPRHKITKRGQNVTFRCDPISEHNRLYWYRQTLGQGPEFLTYFQNEAQLEKSRLLSDRFSAERPKGSFSTLEIQRTEQGDSAMYLCASSFFLGHLSYEQYFGPGTRLTVT.

This clonotype was counted a few times. J is TRBJ2-3 and V is TRBV6-2 or TRBV6-3, with TRBD2 as a possible D gene (6 bases). The CDR3 is 13 residues long. V gave up 6 bases and J gave up 2 bases, with 9 bases separating them. Germline V gene lookup returns CDR1 MNHEY and CDR2 SVGEGT. In DNA form, the CDR3 reads TGTGCCAGCAGACGGGACTTCACAGATACGCAGTATTTT. Its protein product is CASRRDFTDTQYF.

The chain couples TRBV3-1 to TRBJ2-3, with TRBD2 matching over 8 bases. Germline CDR1 LGHDT, CDR2 YNNKEL (reference sequence). V was clipped by 1 base and J by 1 base; unmatched bases: 4. The CDR3 spans 16 residues. The CDR3, as DNA: TGTGCCAGCAGCCAAGCCAGCGGGGGCGGCACAGATACGCAGTATTTT. It translates to CASSQASGGGTDTQYF.